The sequence of this T cell receptor (beta chain) was determined in a study of T cells after yellow fever vaccination. This CDR3 is 17 amino acids long. Trimming took 5 bases from V and 6 from J; bases not matched to a gene: 8. Germline CDR1 MNHEY, CDR2 SMNVEV (reference sequence). Study-wide results and caveats: Boosting was followed by the reappearance of most primary-vaccination clones (less than 98% CD4, more than 70% CD8).

TCRdb redid the calling of the 5' RACE reads with MiXCR, one entry per CDR3 protein. The sample lists a few hundred thousand distinct CDR3 sequences; roughly a sixth were seen once. This clonotype was found many times. Antigen: not known. This TCR came from a man younger than 30 who received the YFV17D yellow fever vaccine. Sequenced material: PBMCs, taken more than 4 days after the first yellow fever vaccination. This chain connects TRBV27 to TRBJ2-1; 15 positions match TRBD2. The CDR3 nucleotides read TGTGCCAGCAGTCCACGGACTAGCGGGGGGGCGAGCAATGAGCAGTTCTTC. It codes for CASSPRTSGGASNEQFF.